This TCR beta chain came from a study of blood T cell repertoires in COVID-19. The V end lost 3 bases, the J end lost 0 bases, and 7 bases lay between the germline ends. Germline-derived CDR1 and CDR2 are SGHAT and FQNNGV. The CDR3 covers 14 residues. A remark on this clone: Other DNA sequences in the same sample also yield this CDR3.

As originally analysed: Nucleated cell number was recorded as an estimate derived from reference gene primer amplification. Clones were read by immunoSEQ multiplex PCR, and TCRdb kept only the in-frame ones, dropping some. V and J calls and clone size are those listed in that table; D and trimming were worked out from the DNA. The table records roughly 240,000 clones, around 82% of them present only once. Cohort assignment relied on participant-reported clinical history. The TCR was taken from a woman between 40 and 50 years old who had been exposed to COVID-19. The chain combines TRBV11-2 with TRBJ2-3, with a tentative D call TRBD1 (6 bases). Sample: PBMCs or T cells enriched from blood (not recorded which). This CDR3 is CASSLGASTDTQYF. As DNA, the CDR3 is TGTGCCAGCAGCTTGGGGGCTAGCACAGATACGCAGTATTTT. Drawing the rest from reference TRBV11-2 and TRBJ2-3, the complete variable domain is EAGVAQSPRYKIIEKRQSVAFWCNPISGHATLYWYQQILGQGPKLLIQFQNNGVVDDSQLPKDRFSAERLKGVDSTLKIQPAKLEDSAVYLCASSLGASTDTQYFGPGTRLTVL.